The sequence of this TCR beta chain was determined in a study of control samples from healthy donors and cancer patients. The CDR3 runs 13 residues. In germline, CDR1 is SSHAT, CDR2 FNYEAQ (reference sequence). Trimming took 3 bases from V and 9 from J, leaving 14 bases between them. Generated by immunoSEQ multiplex PCR, the TCRdb table keeps only in-frame clones and is missing some. The repertoire holds 150,000 to 200,000 clones, with roughly 89% as singletons. The clonotype was recovered from a woman between 50 and 59 years old in good health. The chain recombines TRBV7-7 with TRBJ2-5, with D perhaps matching TRBD1 or TRBD2 (5 bases each). Sequencing input: blood. The CDR3 loop reads CASSFGGMGAQYF. In DNA, the CDR3 is TGTGCCAGCAGCTTCGGTGGAATGGGGGCCCAGTACTTC.